Included here is one T cell receptor beta chain sequence, with context. The clone's antigen remains unknown. No qualities accompany the bases; no much larger clone lies one base away. This record belongs to a study of OX40 agonist ivuxolimab in advanced cancers. Concerning the study at large: The costimulatory receptor OX40 (CD134) was targeted by ivuxolimab, a fully human IgG2 agonistic monoclonal antibody. Intravenous ivuxolimab was administered to patients every 2 weeks at six dose levels: 0.01, 0.1, 0.3, 1.5, 3 and 10 mg/kg. Of the 50 to 55 dose-escalation patients, hepatocellular carcinoma was present in roughly 19, melanoma in approximately 15, renal cell carcinoma in 9 and head and neck cancer in 9. In the dose-escalation cohort, 82.7% of patients were male, and the mean age was approximately 60 years, with a range of about 23 to 85. Patients were allowed to have had prior anti-PD-1, anti-PD-L1 or anti-CTLA-4 therapy, and around 37% of the dose-escalation patients had previously received checkpoint inhibitors. Partial responses were achieved by three dose-escalation patients, of whom one had hepatocellular carcinoma and two had cutaneous melanoma. The point of sequencing TCRbeta in the periphery was to test whether ivuxolimab changed TCR sequence diversity and drove clonal T-cell expansion. The monotherapy dose-escalation portion (N ≈ 56 patients) of the phase I ivuxolimab trial is reported in the paper.

What the work shows at the level of the full study, not this receptor alone: After ivuxolimab, expanded clones were on average more numerous among CD8+ T cells than among CD4+ T cells. In the 0.1-3.0 mg/kg groups, partial responders were among the patients with the lowest normalized peripheral clonal expansion, particularly in CD8+ T cells. At doses of 0.1 to 3.0 mg/kg, clonal expansion of both CD4+ and CD8+ T cells in blood was seen between baseline and week 6. Low levels of normalized T-cell clonal expansion were also seen in some patients who did not respond. Which antigens the clonally expanded peripheral T cells were specific for was not determined.

Looking up the germline V gene yields CDR1 MDHEN and CDR2 SYDVKM. V sheds 6 bases and J sheds 2 bases, leaving 17 bases between their ends. The CDR3 numbers 15 residues from cysteine through phenylalanine. Just the 45-base CDR3 DNA is kept, in frame starting at base 1. Patients with a history of autoimmune disease or receiving systemic immunosuppression were excluded from the trial. Peripheral blood for TCR sequencing was collected from all dose cohorts at baseline, on cycle 4 day 1, and on cycle 7 day 1. The samples were drawn from a first-in-human, open-label, multicenter phase I dose-escalation trial of ivuxolimab. Adults with locally advanced or metastatic melanoma, renal cell, hepatocellular, or head and neck squamous cell carcinoma were enrolled in the trial. Before TCR sequencing, CD4+ T cells and CD8+ T cells from peripheral blood were sorted into separate populations. Genomic DNA was extracted from sorted cells for sequencing of the TCRbeta CDR3 region. TCRbeta CDR3 regions were sequenced using the immunoSEQ Assay. The table comes from immuneACCESS by way of TCRdb, which keeps in-frame sequences with V and J called. Part of the clones is missing from these tables; in studies checked, under half for an unresolved V gene and the rest for unknown reasons. Here the sample has some 68,000 clones; 70% to 90% occur a single time. Together, the top ten hold less than 1.1% of the sample.

Material: CD4+ or CD8+ T cells sorted from blood, obtained in a trial of the OX40 agonist ivuxolimab. The receptor was isolated from an adult with an advanced solid tumor such as melanoma, head and neck, liver or kidney cancer. The chain joins TRBV28 to TRBJ2-7; the D gene may be TRBD1 or TRBD2, since each aligns over 5 bases. The sequence in DNA is TGTGCCAGCAGCCTCGGGGCAGACTTTACCTACGAGCAGTACTTC. Its protein is CASSLGADFTYEQYF. Here the CDR3 is joined to the reference TRBV28 and TRBJ2-7 genes, and the full variable domain is: DVKVTQSSRYLVKRTGEKVFLECVQDMDHENMFWYRQDPGLGLRLIYFSYDVKMKEKGDIPEGYSVSREKKERFSLILESASTNQTSMYLCASSLGADFTYEQYFGPGTRLTVT.